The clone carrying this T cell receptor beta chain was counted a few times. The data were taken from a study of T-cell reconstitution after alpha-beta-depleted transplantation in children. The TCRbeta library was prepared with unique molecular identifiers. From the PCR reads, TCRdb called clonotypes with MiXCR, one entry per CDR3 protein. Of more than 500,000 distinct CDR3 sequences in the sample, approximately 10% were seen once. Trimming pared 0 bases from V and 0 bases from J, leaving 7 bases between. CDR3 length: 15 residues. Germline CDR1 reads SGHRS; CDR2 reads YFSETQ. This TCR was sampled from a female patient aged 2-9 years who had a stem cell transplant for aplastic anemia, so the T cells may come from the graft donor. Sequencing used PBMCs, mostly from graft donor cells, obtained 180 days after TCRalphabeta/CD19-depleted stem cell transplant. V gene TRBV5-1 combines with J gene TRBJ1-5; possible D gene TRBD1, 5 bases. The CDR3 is CASSLEGTSNQPQHF. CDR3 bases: TGCGCCAGCAGCTTGGAGGGGACTAGCAATCAGCCCCAGCATTTT.